These 10 T cell receptor beta chains came from one sample sequenced in a study of metastatic and nonmetastatic thyroid tumors. TCRdb re-called clones from the PCR reads using MiXCR. Among about 93,000 clones listed, approximately 9% were seen once. No treatment had been given to any patient before thyroid surgery. Sequencing was carried out using blood. These receptors originate from a female donor with papillary thyroid cancer or a benign thyroid nodule (not recorded which). Some clones in this sample may be carry-over from other donors' samples.

This clone was seen ten or more times. The chain recombines TRBV4-2 with TRBJ2-7; 9 bases map to TRBD2. CDR3 length: 16 amino acids. Germline V gene data show CDR1 as LGHNA and CDR2 as YNFKEQ. V dropped 0 bases and J dropped 4; count of bases not matched to a gene: 7. This chain's CDR3 is CASSQDSLAGPYEQYF. DNA of the CDR3: TGTGCCAGCAGCCAAGACAGTCTAGCGGGGCCGTACGAGCAGTACTTC.

This clone showed up many times. This chain connects TRBV28 to TRBJ1-6; D might be TRBD1 (5 bases). V was cut by 6 bases and J by 7 bases, with 16 bases left in between. CDR3 size: 15 residues. Germline loops: CDR1 MDHEN, CDR2 SYDVKM. The CDR3 here is CASRSPGTGNSPLHF. The CDR3 nucleotides are TGTGCCAGCAGGTCACCTGGGACGGGAAATTCACCCCTCCACTTT.

The V and J genes are TRBV5-1 and TRBJ1-6; possible D gene TRBD1, 6 bases. V dropped 3 bases and J dropped 3 bases, with 13 bases sitting between them. CDR3 length: 16 amino acids. CDR1 and CDR2 from the germline V gene are SGHRS and YFSETQ. The CDR3 nucleotides read TGCGCCAGCAGCTCGGGACAAGACCTCTATAATTCACCCCTCCACTTT. This codes for CASSSGQDLYNSPLHF. Full variable domain (rest looked up from reference TRBV5-1 and TRBJ1-6): KAGVTQTPRYLIKTRGQQVTLSCSPISGHRSVSWYQQTPGQGLQFLFEYFSETQRNKGNFPGRFSGRQFSNSRSEMNVSTLELGDSALYLCASSSGQDLYNSPLHFGNGTRLTVT.

In its sample, this clone was seen many times. This chain connects TRBV6-1 to TRBJ2-5; D is ambiguous. This CDR3 region has 11 residues. The V gene lost 3 bases and the J gene lost 12 bases, with 11 bases spanning the gap. In germline, CDR1 is MNHNS, CDR2 SASEGT. CDR3 bases: TGTGCCAGCAGTGAGGGTTTCGGCGAGTACTTC. Translation gives CASSEGFGEYF.

The CDR3 nucleotides read TGTGCCAGCAGCAGGGGACTAGCGGTGGGCCTCAATGAGCAGTTCTTC. It codes for CASSRGLAVGLNEQFF. This chain uses TRBV4-2 with TRBJ2-1; the match to TRBD2 covers 11 bases. The V segment lost 5 bases and the J segment 6 bases; nucleotides outside the gene matches: 9. The CDR3 sequence is 16 residues long. Germline V CDR1 and CDR2: LGHNA, YNFKEQ.

This clone was seen at least ten times. The chain is built from TRBV19 and TRBJ1-3; no firm D call. Trimming shortened V by 3 bases and J by 4 bases, and 4 bases separated the two germline ends. Germline lookup yields CDR1 LNHDA and CDR2 SQIVND (reference sequence). CDR3 length: 12 residues. CDR3: CASSIGGNTIYF. The CDR3 nucleotides read TGTGCCAGTAGTATTGGAGGAAACACCATATATTTT.

This clone has ten or more counts. The J gene is TRBJ2-5, the V gene TRBV11-2, with D possibly being TRBD2 (7 bases). This CDR3 has 15 residues. V was trimmed by 3 bases and J by 1 base, leaving 12 bases between them. Germline V gene sequence: CDR1 SGHAT, CDR2 FQNNGV. The CDR3 nucleotides are TGTGCCAGCAGCTTGAGGGGGGGCCCCCAAGAGACCCAGTACTTC. As protein: CASSLRGGPQETQYF.

In its sample, this clone was seen many times. The genes are TRBV28 and TRBJ1-1, with a tentative D call TRBD1 (5 bases). Trimming stripped 6 bases from V and 0 bases from J, with 5 bases between. The CDR3 consists of 12 residues. CDR1 MDHEN and CDR2 SYDVKM come from the germline V gene. The CDR3 spells CASRGVNTEAFF. For the CDR3, the DNA is TGTGCCAGCAGAGGGGTGAACACTGAAGCTTTCTTT.

V is TRBV18 and J is TRBJ2-5; 9 bases line up with TRBD1. V shed 3 bases, J shed 5 bases, and the junction held 7 bases outside the gene matches. CDR1 is KGHSH, CDR2 LQKENI, per germline. The CDR3 loop spans 15 amino acids. CDR3 in DNA: TGTGCCAGCTCACCTGGGACAGGGATATGGGAGACCCAGTACTTC. The encoded protein is CASSPGTGIWETQYF.

The table lists this clone with many counts. The genes are TRBV12-3 or TRBV12-4 and TRBJ1-1; D unresolved. The CDR3 sequence is 10 residues long. V lost 6 bases to trimming and J lost 9 bases, with 8 bases between them. The CDR3 DNA sequence: TGTGCCAGCAGGGGCCCCCAAGCTTTCTTT. Translation gives CASRGPQAFF.